This TCR beta chain stems from a study of T cell changes during pregnancy in multiple sclerosis. The CDR3 has 15 residues. CDR1 and CDR2 from the germline V gene are MGHRA and YSYEKL. With V trimmed by 6 bases and J by 6 bases, 9 bases remained unmatched. Assay: immunoSEQ multiplex PCR; the TCRdb copy retains only in-frame clones and omits some. The sample has under 75,000 clones, under 95% seen once. This clone turned up a few times. The receptor comes from a female donor in good health, enrolled as a control in a pregnancy study. This material consisted of CD4+ T cells from peripheral blood mononuclear cells, taken after pregnancy. V and J are TRBV4-1 and TRBJ2-2, with 8 nucleotides matching TRBD2. CDR3 sequence: CASRWGTSDSGELFF. CDR3 nucleotides: TGCGCCAGCAGGTGGGGGACTAGTGATTCCGGGGAGCTGTTTTTT.